This passage covers 12 T cell receptor beta chains from one sample sequenced in a study of CD8+CD57+ T cells in acquired aplastic anemia. TCR beta VDJ combinations and CDR3 sequences were profiled from genomic DNA. One entry per CDR3 protein, called by TCRdb with MiXCR from the reads. The sample holds about 400,000 distinct CDR3 sequences; 55% to 70% are singletons and the top ten take approximately 3.8%. The specimen was sorted CD4+, CD8+, or CD8+CD57+ T cells (not recorded which) from PBMCs. The receptors derive from a human donor in good health, serving as a control.

As concerns this clonotype: The germline gene is not matched at one end of the junction; a read error may be the cause. The V and J genes are TRBV5-1 and TRBJ1-6, with D unresolved. This CDR3 region has 16 residues. Germline-derived CDR1 and CDR2 are SGHRS and YFSETQ. The CDR3 region is CASSTVGPPEGSPPHF. CDR3 DNA: TGCGCCAGCAGCACCGTAGGTCCACCTGAAGGTTCACCCCCCCACTTT.

V is TRBV7-9 and J is TRBJ2-7, with D possibly matching TRBD1 (5 bases). The V end lost 5 bases, the J end lost 2 bases, and 13 bases lay between the germline ends. This CDR3 contains 14 residues. Germline assignment: CDR1 SEHNR and CDR2 FQNEAQ (reference sequence). The CDR3 loop is CASSPMDTTYEQYF. The DNA of the CDR3 is TGTGCCAGCAGCCCGATGGACACGACCTACGAGCAGTACTTC.

A note on this clonotype: Germline is not matched at one junction end, which may reflect a read error. The chain employs TRBV7-6 and TRBJ2-5; D call uncertain. Looked up from germline, CDR1 is SGHVS and CDR2 is FNYEAQ. CDR3 length: 13 residues. CDR3 DNA sequence: TGTGCCAGCAGCTTTGGCTTGCTGGCGGCGCAGCAGTTC. Translating it yields CASSFGLLAAQQF.

This clonotype was recorded at least ten times. The chain carries TRBV5-1 and TRBJ1-6; TRBD1 matches 7 bases. Losses at the gene ends were 2 bases for V and 5 bases for J; bases not matched to a gene: 10. This CDR3 spans 17 amino acids. Germline CDR1 reads SGHRS; CDR2 reads YFSETQ. The CDR3 coding sequence is TGCGCCAGCAGCTTTACGCCACAGGGGCCCGATAATTCACCCCTCCACTTT. This encodes CASSFTPQGPDNSPLHF.

Note on this clonotype: The junction does not match germline at one end; this may be a read error. The V gene is TRBV7-2, the J gene TRBJ1-1; possibly TRBD1 for D (5 bases). Germline CDR1 is SGHTA and CDR2 is FQGNSA. The CDR3 length is 13 residues. CDR3 loop: CASSVAGFTDAFF. The CDR3, as DNA: TGTGCCAGCAGCGTAGCAGGGTTTACTGATGCTTTCTTT.

This chain links TRBV29-1 with TRBJ2-7; no clear D. Germline V gene data show CDR1 as SQVTM and CDR2 as ANQGSEA. Deletions cut 7 bases from V and 7 bases from J, with 17 bases between. This CDR3 spans 12 amino acids. The CDR3 sequence: CSASPSPSEQYF. The CDR3 DNA follows: TGCAGCGCCTCGCCAAGCCCCAGTGAGCAGTACTTC.

This rearrangement joins TRBV11-3 to TRBJ2-3; D gene unclear. Germline loops: CDR1 SGHNT, CDR2 YENEEA. The CDR3 spans 14 residues. V lost 0 bases and J 4 bases, leaving 8 bases between the germline ends. The CDR3 bases are TGTGCCAGCAGCTTAGATGGGAAAGCAGATACGCAGTATTTT. Its protein is CASSLDGKADTQYF.

This clonotype was seen many times. The V and J genes are TRBV7-2 and TRBJ1-6; D gene uncertain. Germline V gene lookup returns CDR1 SGHTA and CDR2 FQGNSA. This CDR3 region has 12 residues. The V end was cut by 5 bases, the J end by 14 bases, with 13 bases between. The CDR3 coding sequence is TGTGCCAGCAGCGTACCTCCCTGGGCCCTCCACTTT. Translating it yields CASSVPPWALHF. Full variable domain (rest looked up from reference TRBV7-2 and TRBJ1-6): GAGVSQSPSNKVTEKGKDVELRCDPISGHTALYWYRQSLGQGLEFLIYFQGNSAPDKSGLPSDRFSAERTGGSVSTLTIQRTQQEDSAVYLCASSVPPWALHFGNGTRLTVT.

This clonotype has just one count. The chain joins TRBV20-1 to TRBJ1-6; tentative D call: TRBD1 (5 bases). Per the germline V gene, CDR1 is DFQATT and CDR2 is SNEGSKA (reference sequence). V dropped 2 bases and J dropped 16 bases, with 15 bases sitting between them. The CDR3 totals 12 residues. This chain's CDR3 is CSARRGSSSLHF. The CDR3 DNA sequence: TGCAGTGCTAGACGGGGGAGTTCTAGTCTCCACTTT.

This chain joins TRBV5-1 and TRBJ2-5; D perhaps matches TRBD2 (6 bases). V lost 4 bases and J lost 9, with 16 bases in between. This CDR3 is 13 amino acids long. Germline V CDR1 and CDR2: SGHRS, YFSETQ. The CDR3, as DNA: TGCGCCAGCAGCGGAGGGACTTATTCTTCCCAGTACTTC. Translation gives CASSGGTYSSQYF.

The chain joins TRBV7-2 to TRBJ1-2; TRBD1 agrees at 7 bases. CDR1 SGHTA and CDR2 FQGNSA come from the germline V gene. The CDR3 totals 14 residues. V was pared by 5 bases and J by 5 bases, with 8 bases of the junction left unmatched. DNA of the CDR3: TGTGCCAGCAGCCGGACAGGAAACAAATATGGCTACACCTTC. Residues: CASSRTGNKYGYTF.

The rearrangement joins TRBV10-3 to TRBJ2-3; 8 bases agree with TRBD2. Germline V gives CDR1 ENHRY, CDR2 SYGVKD. The CDR3 is 16 residues long. V shed 5 bases and J 3 bases; nucleotides not matched to a gene: 10. CDR3 in amino acids: CAISYTGGGKTDTQYF. In nucleotides, the CDR3 is TGTGCCATCAGTTACACCGGGGGGGGAAAGACAGATACGCAGTATTTT.